The clone carrying this T cell receptor beta chain appeared many times. The antigen remains unidentified. For a library built for alpha chains, this beta chain is a stray read; little rests on its size. A distinct unique molecular identifier was carried by each TCR cDNA molecule. TCRdb redid the calling of the 5' RACE reads with MiXCR, one entry per CDR3 protein. The data contain over 15,000 distinct CDR3 sequences, around 6.4% of them singletons. Germline V gives CDR1 LNHDA, CDR2 SQIVND (reference sequence). V was clipped by 8 bases and J by 2 bases, with 21 bases between them. The length of the CDR3 is 16 residues. The sample belongs to a study of spatial heterogeneity in lung cancer. Study summary: From matched bulk RNA-seq came a T cell module score, which showed a strong correlation with TCR transcript counts in tumor regions.

As for time point: sample taken at primary tumor resection. Whole-study results and caveats: The study found that expanded intratumoral alpha and beta TCR counts tracked tumor mutation counts.

The receptor's source is a female donor with early-stage non-small cell lung cancer. This chain joins TRBV19 and TRBJ1-2, with D perhaps matching TRBD1 (6 bases). The sample here was lung tumor tissue, taken at surgery. The DNA of the CDR3 is TGTGCCAGTTCTGACCCGGGGCAGGGGCTAAACTATGGCTACACCTTC. Translation: CASSDPGQGLNYGYTF.